This T cell receptor beta chain emerged from a study of patients and donors after allogeneic stem cell transplantation. One entry per CDR3 protein results from TCRdb running MiXCR on the RT-PCR reads. The data show approximately 150,000 distinct CDR3 sequences, approximately 30% seen once. Germline loops: CDR1 MNHEY, CDR2 SMNVEV (reference sequence). The V segment lost 6 bases and the J segment 6 bases; nucleotides outside the gene matches: 13. The CDR3 consists of 16 residues. The chain combines TRBV27 with TRBJ2-1; 8 bases match TRBD2. Sequencing input: blood, either unsorted or a sorted T cell fraction (not recorded which). The source of this sequence is a human donor who was either an allogeneic HSCT recipient or a stem cell or donor lymphocyte infusion donor (not recorded which). It is not recorded whose cells these are; they may come from a transplant donor. The CDR3 DNA follows: TGTGCCAGCAGGCCGGGACTAGGGGGTACTAGCAATGAGCAGTTCTTC. This sequence encodes CASRPGLGGTSNEQFF.